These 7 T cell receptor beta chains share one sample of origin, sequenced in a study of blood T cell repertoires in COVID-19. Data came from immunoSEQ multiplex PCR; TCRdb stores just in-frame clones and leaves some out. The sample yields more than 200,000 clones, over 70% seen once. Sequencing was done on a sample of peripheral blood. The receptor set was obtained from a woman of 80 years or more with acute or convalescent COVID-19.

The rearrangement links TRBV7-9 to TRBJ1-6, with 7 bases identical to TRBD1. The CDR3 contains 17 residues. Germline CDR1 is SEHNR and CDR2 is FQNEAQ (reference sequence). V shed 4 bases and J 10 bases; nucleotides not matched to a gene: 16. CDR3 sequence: CASSSLPGQPFSSPLHF. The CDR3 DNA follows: TGTGCCAGCAGCTCCTTGCCGGGACAGCCATTTTCCTCACCCCTCCACTTT. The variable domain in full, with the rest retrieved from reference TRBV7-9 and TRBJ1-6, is DTGVSQNPRHKITKRGQNVTFRCDPISEHNRLYWYRQTLGQGPEFLTYFQNEAQLEKSRLLSDRFSAERPKGSFSTLEIQRTEQGDSAMYLCASSSLPGQPFSSPLHFGNGTRLTVT.

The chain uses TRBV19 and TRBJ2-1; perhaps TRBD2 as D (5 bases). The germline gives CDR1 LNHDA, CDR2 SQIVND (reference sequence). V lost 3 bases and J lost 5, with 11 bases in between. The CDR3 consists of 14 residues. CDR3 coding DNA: TGTGCCAGTAGTATGGGCGAGGGCCACAATGAGCAGTTCTTC. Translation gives CASSMGEGHNEQFF. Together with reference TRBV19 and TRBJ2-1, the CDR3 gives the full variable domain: DGGITQSPKYLFRKEGQNVTLSCEQNLNHDAMYWYRQDPGQGLRLIYYSQIVNDFQKGDIAEGYSVSREKKESFPLTVTSAQKNPTAFYLCASSMGEGHNEQFFGPGTRLTVL.

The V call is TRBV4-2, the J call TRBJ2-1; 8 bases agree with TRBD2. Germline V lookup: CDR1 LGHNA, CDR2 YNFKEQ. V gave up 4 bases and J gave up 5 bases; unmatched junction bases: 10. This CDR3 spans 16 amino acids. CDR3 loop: CASSPPSGGSHNEQFF. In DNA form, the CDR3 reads TGTGCCAGCAGCCCTCCCAGCGGGGGATCCCACAATGAGCAGTTCTTC.

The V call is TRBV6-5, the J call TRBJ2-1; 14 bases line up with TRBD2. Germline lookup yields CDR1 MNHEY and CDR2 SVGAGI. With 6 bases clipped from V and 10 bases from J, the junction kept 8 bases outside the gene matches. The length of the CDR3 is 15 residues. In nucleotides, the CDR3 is TGTGCCAGCAGGCCGACTAGCGGGGGGGCGGAAGAGCAGTTCTTC. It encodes CASRPTSGGAEEQFF.

This CDR3 is CSAPRQGMPGAFF. CDR3 DNA sequence: TGCAGCGCCCCGCGACAGGGGATGCCGGGGGCTTTCTTT. This chain uses TRBV29-1 with TRBJ1-1; 8 nucleotides align to TRBD1. The V gene end was trimmed by 7 bases and the J gene end by 11 bases; junction bases not matched to a gene: 15. The germline gives CDR1 SQVTM, CDR2 ANQGSEA. The CDR3 consists of 13 residues.

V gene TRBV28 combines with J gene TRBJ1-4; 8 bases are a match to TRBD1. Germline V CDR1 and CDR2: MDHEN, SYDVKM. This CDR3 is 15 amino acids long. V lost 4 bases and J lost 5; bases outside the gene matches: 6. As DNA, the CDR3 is TGTGCCAGCAGTTCCGGACAGGGCGGGAATGAAAAACTGTTTTTT. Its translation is CASSSGQGGNEKLFF.

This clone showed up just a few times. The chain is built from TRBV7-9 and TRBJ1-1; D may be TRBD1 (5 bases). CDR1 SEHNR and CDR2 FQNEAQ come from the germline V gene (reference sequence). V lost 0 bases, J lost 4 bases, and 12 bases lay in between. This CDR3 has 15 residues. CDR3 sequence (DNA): TGTGCCAGCAGCTTAGCCCCAGGGATGGGCACTGAAGCTTTCTTT. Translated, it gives CASSLAPGMGTEAFF.